These 10 T cell receptor beta chains were all obtained from the same sample, sequenced in a study of cytomegalovirus exposure and HLA in healthy donors (dated by TCRdb to 2015 to 2018). The protocol used for the library was the immunoSEQ multiplex PCR assay. For the multiplex PCR, a mixture combining 60 forward primers for TCR Vbeta segments and 13 reverse primers for TCR Jbeta segments was used. The immuneACCESS repertoire file appears here via TCRdb, limited to in-frame rearrangements. These files lack a portion of the clones; in checked studies, under half of the deficit traces to unresolved V genes, and the cause of the others is not known. The table for this sample lists roughly 120,000 clones; over 60% of them were counted only once. The ten largest clones capture about an eighth of the sample. The sample consisted of PBMCs. These receptors came from a man aged 25-45 years in good health and CMV-seropositive.

The count of this clone is one. V is TRBV4-1 and J is TRBJ2-7; 9 bases are a match to TRBD2. Germline lookup yields CDR1 MGHRA and CDR2 YSYEKL. Trimming removed 0 bases from V and 0 bases from J; junction bases left unmatched: 3. The CDR3 covers 16 residues. The CDR3 region is CASSQDSGGLSYEQYF. CDR3 nucleotide sequence: TGCGCCAGCAGCCAAGATAGCGGGGGCCTCTCCTACGAGCAGTACTTC.

The rearrangement links TRBV5-1 to TRBJ1-4; D gene uncertain. Germline V gives CDR1 SGHRS, CDR2 YFSETQ. The V end was cut by 4 bases, the J end by 4 bases, with 11 bases between. CDR3 length equals 14 residues. This CDR3 is CASSQVGINEKLFF. CDR3 coding DNA: TGCGCCAGCAGCCAGGTCGGGATTAATGAAAAACTGTTTTTT.

The chain combines TRBV5-1 with TRBJ1-2; D may be TRBD1 (6 bases). The CDR3 sequence is 14 residues long. V gave up 2 bases and J gave up 4 bases, with 12 bases separating them. CDR1 is SGHRS, CDR2 YFSETQ, per germline. The chain's CDR3 is CASSFEGDLYGYTF. The CDR3 region has the DNA TGCGCCAGCAGCTTTGAGGGGGACCTCTATGGCTACACCTTC.

This clone occurred a few times. The chain recombines TRBV19 with TRBJ2-3; the D is unclear. V dropped 6 bases and J dropped 4 bases, with 14 bases sitting between them. The CDR3 totals 14 residues. In germline, CDR1 is LNHDA, CDR2 SQIVND (reference sequence). In nucleotides, the CDR3 is TGTGCCAGTAGGGCCGCGGTATGGCCAGATACGCAGTATTTT. It yields the protein CASRAAVWPDTQYF.

This chain uses TRBV19 with TRBJ1-2, with TRBD1 identical over 7 bases. This CDR3 contains 13 residues. Per germline, CDR1 LNHDA and CDR2 SQIVND (reference sequence). Losses at the gene ends were 6 bases for V and 4 bases for J; bases not matched to a gene: 5. The DNA for the CDR3 is TGTGCCAGTAGGGCGACAGGGACCTATGGCTACACCTTC. Its translation: CASRATGTYGYTF.

The CDR3 sequence is CASSSPGGYTGELFF. The CDR3 DNA reads as TGTGCCAGCAGTTCCCCAGGGGGTTACACCGGGGAGCTGTTTTTT. The rearrangement joins TRBV28 to TRBJ2-2; TRBD1 matches at 7 bases. The V and J ends lost 4 bases and 3 bases, in that order; junction bases with no gene match: 5. The V gene's germline CDR1 is MDHEN and CDR2 SYDVKM. The CDR3 sequence is 15 residues long.

This chain connects TRBV11-2 to TRBJ2-7; a weak D match, TRBD2 (5 bases). Between the trimmed V and J ends, which lost 1 base and 0 bases, there was a span of 13 bases. The CDR3 is 16 residues long. Per germline, CDR1 SGHAT and CDR2 FQNNGV. The CDR3 protein is CASSLVGLASSYEQYF. The CDR3 DNA reads as TGTGCCAGCAGCTTAGTTGGGTTAGCGAGCTCCTACGAGCAGTACTTC.

This sequence joins TRBV28 and TRBJ2-1, with D possibly being TRBD2 (5 bases). CDR1 MDHEN and CDR2 SYDVKM come from the germline V gene. V was shortened by 0 bases and J by 0 bases, with 6 bases between the two germline ends. The CDR3 covers 15 residues. The CDR3 protein is CASSLWGSSYNEQFF. CDR3 in DNA: TGTGCCAGCAGTTTATGGGGGAGCTCCTACAATGAGCAGTTCTTC.

V and J are TRBV18 and TRBJ2-7; D may be TRBD1 (5 bases). Germline V lookup: CDR1 KGHSH, CDR2 LQKENI. Trimming took 0 bases from V and 4 from J, leaving 13 bases between them. This CDR3 is built from 15 residues. CDR3 sequence (DNA): TGTGCCAGCTCACCACCCGTAGGGGCCTGGTACGAGCAGTACTTC. It encodes CASSPPVGAWYEQYF.

The genes are TRBV6-5 and TRBJ1-2; tentatively, D is TRBD1 (5 bases). Germline V gene data show CDR1 as MNHEY and CDR2 as SVGAGI. With 6 bases removed from V and 4 bases from J, the gap between germline ends came to 15 bases. The CDR3 consists of 14 residues. The CDR3 reads CASSDSSVGYGYTF. As DNA, the CDR3 is TGTGCCAGCAGCGACAGCTCAGTTGGCTATGGCTACACCTTC.